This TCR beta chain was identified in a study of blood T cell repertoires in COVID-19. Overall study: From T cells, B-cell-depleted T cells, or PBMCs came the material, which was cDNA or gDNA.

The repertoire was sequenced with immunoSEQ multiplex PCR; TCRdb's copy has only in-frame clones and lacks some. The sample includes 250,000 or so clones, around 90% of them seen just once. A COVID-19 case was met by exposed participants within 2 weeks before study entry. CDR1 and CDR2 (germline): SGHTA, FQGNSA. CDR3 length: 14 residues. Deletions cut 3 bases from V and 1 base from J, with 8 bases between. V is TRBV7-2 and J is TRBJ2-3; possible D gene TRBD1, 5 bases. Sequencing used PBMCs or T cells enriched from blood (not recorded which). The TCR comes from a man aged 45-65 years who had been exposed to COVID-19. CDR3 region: CASSFQGGTDTQYF. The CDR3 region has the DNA TGTGCCAGCAGCTTTCAGGGTGGCACAGATACGCAGTATTTT.